This TCR beta chain originates from a study of Tregs in tolerant kidney transplant recipients. Study outcomes and limitations: The most relevant donor-specific Treg TCRbeta repertoire apparently came from expansion with activated donor B cells. Changing PCR primers prevented nucleotide comparison between some patients' samples. Biological reproducibility was not directly addressed in this study. The small number of patients limits these findings pending further validation.

Sequencing was performed with immunoSEQ multiplex PCR; in TCRdb, only in-frame clones are kept and a portion is missing. The sample includes about 50,000 clones, around nine tenths of them seen just once. This clone has only one observation. As yet, its antigen is unknown. This CDR3 comprises 15 residues. CDR1 is LGHNA, CDR2 YSLEER, per germline. J was trimmed by 5 bases and V by 4 bases; bases with no gene match: 8. Related graft donors supplied nonmyeloablative bone marrow transplants, and mixed chimerism was transient. The specimen comprised CD8+ T cells from blood (PBMCs), sampled 12 months after the transplant. The chain uses TRBV4-3 and TRBJ2-7; 10 positions agree with TRBD2. The sequence came from a human patient who received a combined kidney and bone marrow transplant. Some of the T cells may derive from the graft donor. CDR3 DNA: TGCGCCAGCAGCCTACGACTAGCGGGCAATCACGAGCAGTACTTC. Amino acids: CASSLRLAGNHEQYF.